One sample yielded the 14 T cell receptor beta chains listed below, sequenced in a study of cytomegalovirus exposure and HLA in healthy donors. The PCR used 60 Vbeta and 13 Jbeta primers. Sequencing used immunoSEQ multiplex PCR; TCRdb keeps in-frame clones, though not all of them. The sample carries roughly 100,000 clones, over 65% recorded once. The sequenced sample was PBMCs. The source of these receptors is a human donor in good health.

The CDR3 region is CASSLLTGSSYEQYF. As DNA, the CDR3 is TGTGCCAGCAGCCTACTGACAGGGAGCTCCTACGAGCAGTACTTC. The V and J genes are TRBV6-5 and TRBJ2-7; 7 nucleotides line up with TRBD1. CDR1 is MNHEY and CDR2 is SVGAGI in the germline V gene. Losses at the gene ends were 6 bases for V and 0 bases for J; bases not matched to a gene: 8. The CDR3 is 15 residues long.

The chain is built from TRBV19 and TRBJ1-1; D unresolved. Germline V gene sequence: CDR1 LNHDA, CDR2 SQIVND (reference sequence). V gave up 7 bases and J gave up 4 bases, with 16 bases separating them. The CDR3 extends over 14 amino acids. The CDR3 loop reads CASILEALGTEAFF. The CDR3 region has the DNA TGTGCCAGTATTCTGGAGGCTTTGGGCACTGAAGCTTTCTTT. The whole variable domain, remainder taken from reference TRBV19 and TRBJ1-1, is DGGITQSPKYLFRKEGQNVTLSCEQNLNHDAMYWYRQDPGQGLRLIYYSQIVNDFQKGDIAEGYSVSREKKESFPLTVTSAQKNPTAFYLCASILEALGTEAFFGQGTRLTVV.

CDR3 DNA sequence: TGTGCCAGTAGGATCCAGACAGGGTCGAACTCCTACGAGCAGTACTTC. Its protein is CASRIQTGSNSYEQYF. The V call is TRBV19, the J call TRBJ2-7; 7 positions agree with TRBD1. The CDR3 loop spans 16 amino acids. Trimming at V came to 6 bases and at J to 0 bases, leaving 11 bases not matched to a gene. The germline V gene encodes CDR1 LNHDA and CDR2 SQIVND (reference sequence). The whole variable domain, filled in from reference TRBV19 and TRBJ2-7, reads DGGITQSPKYLFRKEGQNVTLSCEQNLNHDAMYWYRQDPGQGLRLIYYSQIVNDFQKGDIAEGYSVSREKKESFPLTVTSAQKNPTAFYLCASRIQTGSNSYEQYFGPGTRLTVT.

This clone was seen a handful of times. The chain recombines TRBV5-1 with TRBJ1-4, with a tentative D call TRBD1 (6 bases). The CDR3 totals 15 residues. Germline-derived CDR1 and CDR2 are SGHRS and YFSETQ. V was shortened by 0 bases and J by 4 bases, with 10 bases between the two germline ends. The CDR3 here is CASSLDRAVNEKLFF. As DNA, the CDR3 is TGCGCCAGCAGCTTGGACAGGGCCGTTAATGAAAAACTGTTTTTT.

The V gene is TRBV7-3, the J gene TRBJ1-6; possible D gene TRBD1, 6 bases. Germline V gene lookup returns CDR1 SGHTA and CDR2 FQGTGA. The CDR3 is made up of 14 amino acids. V lost 5 bases to trimming and J lost 7 bases, with 12 bases between them. CDR3 loop: CASSQDSVNSPLHF. The CDR3 DNA reads TGTGCCAGCAGCCAGGACAGCGTCAATTCACCCCTCCACTTT.

The chain uses TRBV7-9 and TRBJ1-4, with 8 nucleotides matching TRBD1. The CDR3 has 15 residues. The V segment lost 5 bases and the J segment 3 bases; nucleotides outside the gene matches: 5. Germline V gene sequence: CDR1 SEHNR, CDR2 FQNEAQ (reference sequence). The CDR3 DNA reads TGTGCCAGCAGCCTTCCGGGACAGGCTAATGAAAAACTGTTTTTT. Translation gives CASSLPGQANEKLFF.

The CDR3 spells CASSLRFRNTGELFF. CDR3 coding DNA: TGTGCCAGCAGCTTACGTTTCAGGAACACCGGGGAGCTGTTTTTT. J is TRBJ2-2 and V is TRBV7-2; D unclear. V lost 2 bases, J lost 1 base, and 8 bases lay in between. CDR3 length: 15 amino acids. Germline V gene lookup returns CDR1 SGHTA and CDR2 FQGNSA.

This sequence joins TRBV19 and TRBJ2-2, with 11 bases lining up with TRBD2. The CDR3 is 17 residues long. V shed 3 bases and J 4 bases; nucleotides not matched to a gene: 7. Per the germline V gene, CDR1 is LNHDA and CDR2 is SQIVND (reference sequence). The CDR3 sequence is CASSILAGGGGTGELFF. The CDR3 DNA sequence: TGTGCCAGTAGTATCCTAGCGGGAGGAGGTGGCACCGGGGAGCTGTTTTTT.

The table lists this clone with a count of one. The chain employs TRBV5-1 and TRBJ2-7; D is possibly TRBD1 (5 bases). The CDR3 spans 16 residues. Germline V gene lookup returns CDR1 SGHRS and CDR2 YFSETQ. The ends were cut back, 0 bases at V and 0 bases at J, with 13 bases in the middle. The chain's CDR3 is CASSLDRTISSYEQYF. Written as DNA, the CDR3 is TGCGCCAGCAGCTTGGACAGGACAATTAGCTCCTACGAGCAGTACTTC.

V is TRBV11-3 and J is TRBJ2-7, with D unresolved. V dropped 1 base and J dropped 5 bases, with 15 bases sitting between them. Per germline, CDR1 SGHNT and CDR2 YENEEA. The CDR3 covers 15 residues. CDR3 sequence reads: CASSLGAEIDHEQYF. Here the CDR3 DNA reads TGTGCCAGCAGCTTAGGGGCAGAAATTGATCACGAGCAGTACTTC.

The DNA for the CDR3 is TGTGCCAGTAGTATAGTAGTCAGTCGAGGTCTTCAGAACACTGAAGCTTTCTTT. Translating gives CASSIVVSRGLQNTEAFF. The chain links TRBV19 to TRBJ1-1; D unclear. With 1 base removed from V and 1 base from J, the gap between germline ends came to 19 bases. Looked up from germline, CDR1 is LNHDA and CDR2 is SQIVND (reference sequence). The CDR3 is 18 amino acids. Full variable domain (outside the CDR3, taken from reference TRBV19 and TRBJ1-1): DGGITQSPKYLFRKEGQNVTLSCEQNLNHDAMYWYRQDPGQGLRLIYYSQIVNDFQKGDIAEGYSVSREKKESFPLTVTSAQKNPTAFYLCASSIVVSRGLQNTEAFFGQGTRLTVV.

The chain has TRBV11-3 and TRBJ2-7; 7 positions match TRBD1. Germline V gene sequence: CDR1 SGHNT, CDR2 YENEEA. The trim removed 5 bases at V and 2 bases at J, leaving 3 bases unmatched. The CDR3 contains 13 residues. The CDR3 sequence is CASSPGTAYEQYF. In DNA, the CDR3 is TGTGCCAGCAGCCCCGGGACAGCCTACGAGCAGTACTTC.

This chain connects TRBV15 to TRBJ1-2; D uncertain. Germline CDR1 LNHNV, CDR2 YYDKDF (reference sequence). The CDR3 length is 14 residues. V was trimmed by 0 bases and J by 8 bases, leaving 13 bases between them. The CDR3: CATSRDRVALGYTF. In DNA, the CDR3 is TGTGCCACCAGCAGAGATCGGGTCGCGCTAGGCTACACCTTC. The full variable domain, its missing parts supplied by reference TRBV15 and TRBJ1-2, is DAMVIQNPRYQVTQFGKPVTLSCSQTLNHNVMYWYQQKSSQAPKLLFHYYDKDFNNEADTPDNFQSRRPNTSFCFLDIRSPGLGDTAMYLCATSRDRVALGYTFGSGTRLTVV.

The V and J genes are TRBV5-1 and TRBJ1-5; a possible D gene is TRBD1 (6 bases). V dropped 8 bases and J dropped 5 bases, with 17 bases sitting between them. This CDR3 has 14 residues. Germline CDR1 SGHRS, CDR2 YFSETQ. The CDR3 loop is CARGTQVNHQPQHF. The CDR3 DNA reads as TGCGCCAGGGGGACACAGGTAAATCATCAGCCCCAGCATTTT.